This T cell receptor beta chain was identified in a study of T cell changes during pregnancy in multiple sclerosis. The CDR3 consists of 14 residues. CDR1 is MDHEN, CDR2 SYDVKM, per germline. The V end was cut by 2 bases, the J end by 2 bases, with 10 bases between. TCRdb's table, derived via immunoSEQ multiplex PCR, lists solely in-frame clones and lacks some. The profile covers 85,000 to 130,000 clones, with around 90% appearing a single time and less than 2% taken by the ten largest. J is TRBJ2-7 and V is TRBV28; D remains unclear. This clonotype was sampled from a female donor with multiple sclerosis, enrolled in a pregnancy study. Material: peripheral blood, obtained after pregnancy. CDR3 nucleotide sequence: TGTGCCAGCAGTTTAGCAGGATCCACCTACGAGCAGTACTTC. Residues: CASSLAGSTYEQYF.